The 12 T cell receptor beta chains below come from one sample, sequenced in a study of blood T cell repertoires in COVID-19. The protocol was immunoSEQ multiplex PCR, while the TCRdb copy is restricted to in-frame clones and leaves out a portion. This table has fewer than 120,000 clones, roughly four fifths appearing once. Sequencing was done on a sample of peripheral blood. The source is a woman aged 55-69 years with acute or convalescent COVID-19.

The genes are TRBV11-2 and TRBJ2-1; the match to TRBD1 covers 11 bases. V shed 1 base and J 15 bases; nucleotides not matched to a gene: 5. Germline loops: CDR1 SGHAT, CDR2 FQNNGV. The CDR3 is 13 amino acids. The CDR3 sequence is CASSLAEDRGPFF. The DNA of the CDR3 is TGTGCCAGCAGCTTAGCCGAGGACAGGGGGCCGTTCTTC. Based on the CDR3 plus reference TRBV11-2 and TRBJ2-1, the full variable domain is EAGVAQSPRYKIIEKRQSVAFWCNPISGHATLYWYQQILGQGPKLLIQFQNNGVVDDSQLPKDRFSAERLKGVDSTLKIQPAKLEDSAVYLCASSLAEDRGPFFGPGTRLTVL.

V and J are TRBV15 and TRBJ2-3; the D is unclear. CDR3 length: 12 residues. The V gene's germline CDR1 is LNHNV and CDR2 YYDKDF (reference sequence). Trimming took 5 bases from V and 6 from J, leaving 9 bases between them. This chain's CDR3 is CATSAQSDTQYF. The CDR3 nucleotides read TGTGCCACCAGCGCCCAGTCTGATACGCAGTATTTT.

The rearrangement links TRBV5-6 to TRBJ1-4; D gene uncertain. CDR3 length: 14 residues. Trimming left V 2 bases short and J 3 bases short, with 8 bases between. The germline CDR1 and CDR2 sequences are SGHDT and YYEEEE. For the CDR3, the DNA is TGTGCCAGCAGCTTCGGGGTAGCTAATGAAAAACTGTTTTTT. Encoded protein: CASSFGVANEKLFF.

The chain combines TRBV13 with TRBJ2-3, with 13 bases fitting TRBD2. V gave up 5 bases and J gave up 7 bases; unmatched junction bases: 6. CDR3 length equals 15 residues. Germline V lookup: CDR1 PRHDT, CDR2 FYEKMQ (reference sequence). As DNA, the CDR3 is TGTGCCAGCAGCGGGACTAGCGGGGCGACCCATACGCAGTATTTT. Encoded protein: CASSGTSGATHTQYF. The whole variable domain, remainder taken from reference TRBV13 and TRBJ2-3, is AAGVIQSPRHLIKEKRETATLKCYPIPRHDTVYWYQQGPGQDPQFLISFYEKMQSDKGSIPDRFSAQQFSDYHSELNMSSLELGDSALYFCASSGTSGATHTQYFGPGTRLTVL.

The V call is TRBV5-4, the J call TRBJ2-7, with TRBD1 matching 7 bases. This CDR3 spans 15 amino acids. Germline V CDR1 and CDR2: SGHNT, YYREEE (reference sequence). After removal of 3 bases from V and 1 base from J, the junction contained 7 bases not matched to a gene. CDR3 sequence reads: CASSSGTVGSYEQYF. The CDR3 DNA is TGTGCCAGCAGCTCCGGGACAGTAGGGTCCTACGAGCAGTACTTC.

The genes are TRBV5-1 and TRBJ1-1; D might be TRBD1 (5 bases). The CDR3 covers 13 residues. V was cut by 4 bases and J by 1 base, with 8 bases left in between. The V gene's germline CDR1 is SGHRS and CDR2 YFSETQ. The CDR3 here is CASSAQENTEAFF. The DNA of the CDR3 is TGCGCCAGCAGCGCACAGGAGAACACTGAAGCTTTCTTT. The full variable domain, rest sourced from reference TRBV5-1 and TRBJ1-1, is KAGVTQTPRYLIKTRGQQVTLSCSPISGHRSVSWYQQTPGQGLQFLFEYFSETQRNKGNFPGRFSGRQFSNSRSEMNVSTLELGDSALYLCASSAQENTEAFFGQGTRLTVV.

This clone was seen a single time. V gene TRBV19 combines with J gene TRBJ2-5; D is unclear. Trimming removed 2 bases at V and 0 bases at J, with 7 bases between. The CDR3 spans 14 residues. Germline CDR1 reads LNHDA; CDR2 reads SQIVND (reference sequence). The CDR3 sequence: CASSIRRNQETQYF. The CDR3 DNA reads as TGTGCCAGTAGTATAAGGAGAAACCAAGAGACCCAGTACTTC.

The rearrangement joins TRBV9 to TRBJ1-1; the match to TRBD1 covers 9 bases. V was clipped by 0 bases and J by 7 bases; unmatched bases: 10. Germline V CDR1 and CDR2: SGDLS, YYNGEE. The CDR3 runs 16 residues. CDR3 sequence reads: CASSVAAPGQGGEAFF. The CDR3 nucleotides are TGTGCCAGCAGCGTAGCCGCCCCGGGACAGGGTGGTGAAGCTTTCTTT.

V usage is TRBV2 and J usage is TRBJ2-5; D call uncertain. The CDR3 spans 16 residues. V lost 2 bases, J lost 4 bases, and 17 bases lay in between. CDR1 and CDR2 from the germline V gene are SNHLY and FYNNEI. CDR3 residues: CASSERVDRFAETQYF. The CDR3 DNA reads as TGTGCCAGCAGTGAACGGGTGGATAGGTTCGCAGAGACCCAGTACTTC.

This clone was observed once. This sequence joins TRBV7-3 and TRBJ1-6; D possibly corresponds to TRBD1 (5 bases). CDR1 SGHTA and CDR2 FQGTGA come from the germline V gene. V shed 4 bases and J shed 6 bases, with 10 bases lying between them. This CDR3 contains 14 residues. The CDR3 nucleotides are TGTGCCAGCAGCTATGGAGACAGTAATTCACCCCTCCACTTT. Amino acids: CASSYGDSNSPLHF. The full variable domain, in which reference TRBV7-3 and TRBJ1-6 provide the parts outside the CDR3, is GAGVSQTPSNKVTEKGKYVELRCDPISGHTALYWYRQSLGQGPEFLIYFQGTGAADDSGLPNDRFFAVRPEGSVSTLKIQRTERGDSAVYLCASSYGDSNSPLHFGNGTRLTVT.

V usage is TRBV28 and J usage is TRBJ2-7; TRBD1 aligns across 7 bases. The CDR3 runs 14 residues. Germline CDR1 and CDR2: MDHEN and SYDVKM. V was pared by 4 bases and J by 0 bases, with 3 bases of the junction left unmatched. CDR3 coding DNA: TGTGCCAGCAGTTCGGGACAGCCCTCCTACGAGCAGTACTTC. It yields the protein CASSSGQPSYEQYF.

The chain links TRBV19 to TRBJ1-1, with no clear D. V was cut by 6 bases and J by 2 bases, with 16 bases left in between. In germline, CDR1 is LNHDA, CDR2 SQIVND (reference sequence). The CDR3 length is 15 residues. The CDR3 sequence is CASRPGGGVNTEAFF. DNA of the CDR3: TGTGCCAGTAGACCAGGAGGTGGAGTAAACACTGAAGCTTTCTTT.